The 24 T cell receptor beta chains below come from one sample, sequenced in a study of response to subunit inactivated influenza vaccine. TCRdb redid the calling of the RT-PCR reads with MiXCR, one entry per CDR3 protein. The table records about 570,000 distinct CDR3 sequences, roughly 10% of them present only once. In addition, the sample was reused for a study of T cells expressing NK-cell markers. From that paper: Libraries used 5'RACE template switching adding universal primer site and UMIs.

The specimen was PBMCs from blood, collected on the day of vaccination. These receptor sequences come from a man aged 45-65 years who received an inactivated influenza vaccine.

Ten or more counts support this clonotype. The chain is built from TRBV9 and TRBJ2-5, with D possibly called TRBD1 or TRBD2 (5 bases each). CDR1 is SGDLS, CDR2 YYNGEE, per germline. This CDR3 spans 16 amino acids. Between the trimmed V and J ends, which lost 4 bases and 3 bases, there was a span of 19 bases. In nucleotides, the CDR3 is TGTGCCAGCAGCATAGGGCTTTCCGGGACGGAAGAGACCCAGTACTTC. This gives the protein CASSIGLSGTEETQYF.

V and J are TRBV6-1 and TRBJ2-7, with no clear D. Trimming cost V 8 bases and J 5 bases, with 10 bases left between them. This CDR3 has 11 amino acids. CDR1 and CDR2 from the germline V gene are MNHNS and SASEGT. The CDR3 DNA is TGTGCCAGCGAGAGGTTAAACGAGCAGTACTTC. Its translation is CASERLNEQYF.

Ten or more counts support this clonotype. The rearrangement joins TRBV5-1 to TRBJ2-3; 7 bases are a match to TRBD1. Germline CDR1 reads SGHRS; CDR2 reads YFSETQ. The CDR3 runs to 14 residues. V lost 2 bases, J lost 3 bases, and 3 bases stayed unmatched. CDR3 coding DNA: TGCGCCAGCAGCTTAGGGGGCCCGACAGATACGCAGTATTTT. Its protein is CASSLGGPTDTQYF.

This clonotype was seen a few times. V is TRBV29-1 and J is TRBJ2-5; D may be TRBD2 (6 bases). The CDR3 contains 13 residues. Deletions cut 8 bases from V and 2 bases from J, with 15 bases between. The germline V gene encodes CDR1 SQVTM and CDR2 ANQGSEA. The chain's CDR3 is CSLLSDYQETQYF. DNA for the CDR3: TGCAGCCTGTTATCGGACTATCAAGAGACCCAGTACTTC. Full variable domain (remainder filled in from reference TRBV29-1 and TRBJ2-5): SAVISQKPSRDICQRGTSLTIQCQVDSQVTMMFWYRQQPGQSLTLIATANQGSEATYESGFVIDKFPISRPNLTFSTLTVSNMSPEDSSIYLCSLLSDYQETQYFGPGTRLLVL.

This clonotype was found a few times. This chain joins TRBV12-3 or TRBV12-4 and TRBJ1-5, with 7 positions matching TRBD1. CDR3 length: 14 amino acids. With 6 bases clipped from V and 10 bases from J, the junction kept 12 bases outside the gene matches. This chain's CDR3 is CASSPGTDPHPQHF. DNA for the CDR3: TGTGCCAGCAGCCCCGGGACAGACCCCCATCCCCAGCATTTT.

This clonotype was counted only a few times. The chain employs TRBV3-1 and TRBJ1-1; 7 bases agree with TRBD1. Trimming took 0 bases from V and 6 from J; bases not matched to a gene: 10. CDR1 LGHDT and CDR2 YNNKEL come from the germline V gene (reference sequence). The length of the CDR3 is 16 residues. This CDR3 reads CASSQEQGRGGPEAFF. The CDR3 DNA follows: TGTGCCAGCAGCCAAGAACAGGGGCGGGGGGGCCCTGAAGCTTTCTTT.

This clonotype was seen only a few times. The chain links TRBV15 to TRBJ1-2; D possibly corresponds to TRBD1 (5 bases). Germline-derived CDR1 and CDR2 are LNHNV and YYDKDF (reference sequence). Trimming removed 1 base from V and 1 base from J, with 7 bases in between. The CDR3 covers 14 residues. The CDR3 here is CATSRGGDNYGYTF. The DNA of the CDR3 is TGTGCCACCAGCAGAGGGGGGGATAACTATGGCTACACCTTC.

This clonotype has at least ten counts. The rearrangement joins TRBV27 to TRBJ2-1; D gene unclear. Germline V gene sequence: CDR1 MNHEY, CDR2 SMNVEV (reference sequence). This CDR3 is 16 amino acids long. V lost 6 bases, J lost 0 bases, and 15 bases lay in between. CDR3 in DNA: TGTGCCAGCAGCAACCTACTTTACAGCTCCTACAATGAGCAGTTCTTC. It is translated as CASSNLLYSSYNEQFF.

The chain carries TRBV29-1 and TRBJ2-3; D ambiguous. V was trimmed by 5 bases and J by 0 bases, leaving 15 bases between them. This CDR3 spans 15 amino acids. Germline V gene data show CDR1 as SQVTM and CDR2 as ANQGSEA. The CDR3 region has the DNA TGCAGCGTTCGCTACTCGTACAGTAGCACAGATACGCAGTATTTT. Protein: CSVRYSYSSTDTQYF.

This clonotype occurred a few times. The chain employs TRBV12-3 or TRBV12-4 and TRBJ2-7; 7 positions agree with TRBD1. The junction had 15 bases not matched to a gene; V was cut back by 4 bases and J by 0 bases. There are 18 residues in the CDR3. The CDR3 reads CASSSYYRGFPFSYEQYF. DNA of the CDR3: TGTGCCAGCAGTTCCTACTACAGGGGCTTTCCCTTCTCCTACGAGCAGTACTTC.

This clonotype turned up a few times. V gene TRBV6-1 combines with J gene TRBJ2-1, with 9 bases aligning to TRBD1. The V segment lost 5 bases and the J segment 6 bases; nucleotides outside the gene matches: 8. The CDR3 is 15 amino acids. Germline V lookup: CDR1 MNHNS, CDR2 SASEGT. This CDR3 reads CASSLPGQGRNEQFF. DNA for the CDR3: TGTGCCAGCAGTCTCCCGGGACAGGGTCGCAATGAGCAGTTCTTC.

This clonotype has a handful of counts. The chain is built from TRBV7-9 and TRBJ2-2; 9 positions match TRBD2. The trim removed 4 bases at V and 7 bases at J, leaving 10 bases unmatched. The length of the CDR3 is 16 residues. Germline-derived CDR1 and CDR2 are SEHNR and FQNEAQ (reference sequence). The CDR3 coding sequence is TGTGCCAGCAGCTCCGTGGCGGGAGGGCCCGGCGGGGAGCTGTTTTTT. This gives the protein CASSSVAGGPGGELFF.

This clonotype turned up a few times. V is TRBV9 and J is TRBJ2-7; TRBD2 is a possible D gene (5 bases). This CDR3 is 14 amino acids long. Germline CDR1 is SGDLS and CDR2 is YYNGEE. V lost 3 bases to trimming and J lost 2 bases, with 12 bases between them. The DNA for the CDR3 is TGTGCCAGCAGCGCTAGCTCTAGAACCTACGAGCAGTACTTC. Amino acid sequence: CASSASSRTYEQYF.

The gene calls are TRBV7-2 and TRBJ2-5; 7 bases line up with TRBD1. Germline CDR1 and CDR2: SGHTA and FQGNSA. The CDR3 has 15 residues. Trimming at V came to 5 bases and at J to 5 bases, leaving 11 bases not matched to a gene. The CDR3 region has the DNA TGTGCCAGCAGCCCCTGGACAGGCAGTGGGGAGACCCAGTACTTC. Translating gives CASSPWTGSGETQYF.

CDR3 residues: CASSNPGSQPQHF. In DNA form, the CDR3 reads TGTGCCAGTAGTAATCCAGGGAGTCAGCCCCAGCATTTT. The rearrangement joins TRBV19 to TRBJ1-5; maybe TRBD1 (5 bases). CDR3 size: 13 residues. The V gene's germline CDR1 is LNHDA and CDR2 SQIVND (reference sequence). Deletions cut 4 bases from V and 6 bases from J, with 10 bases between. Full variable domain (remainder filled in from reference TRBV19 and TRBJ1-5): DGGITQSPKYLFRKEGQNVTLSCEQNLNHDAMYWYRQDPGQGLRLIYYSQIVNDFQKGDIAEGYSVSREKKESFPLTVTSAQKNPTAFYLCASSNPGSQPQHFGDGTRLSIL.

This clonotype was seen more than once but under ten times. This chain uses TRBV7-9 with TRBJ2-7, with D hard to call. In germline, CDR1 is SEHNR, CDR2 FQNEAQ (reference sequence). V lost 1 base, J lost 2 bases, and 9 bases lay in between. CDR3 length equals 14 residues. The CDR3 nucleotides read TGTGCCAGCAGCTTAGACCTAGACCCCTACGAGCAGTACTTC. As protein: CASSLDLDPYEQYF.

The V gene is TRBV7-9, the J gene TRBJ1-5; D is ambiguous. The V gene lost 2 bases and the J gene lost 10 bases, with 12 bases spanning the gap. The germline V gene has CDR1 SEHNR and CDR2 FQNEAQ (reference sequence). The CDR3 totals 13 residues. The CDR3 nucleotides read TGTGCCAGCAGCTTAAACGCGGGTCACCCCCAGCATTTT. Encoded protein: CASSLNAGHPQHF.

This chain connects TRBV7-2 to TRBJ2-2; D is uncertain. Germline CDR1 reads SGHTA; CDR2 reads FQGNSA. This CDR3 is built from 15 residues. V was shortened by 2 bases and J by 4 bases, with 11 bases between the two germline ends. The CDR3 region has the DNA TGTGCCAGCAGCTTACTACAGCCGCCCACCGGGGAGCTGTTTTTT. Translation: CASSLLQPPTGELFF. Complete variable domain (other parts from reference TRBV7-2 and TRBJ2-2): GAGVSQSPSNKVTEKGKDVELRCDPISGHTALYWYRQSLGQGLEFLIYFQGNSAPDKSGLPSDRFSAERTGGSVSTLTIQRTQQEDSAVYLCASSLLQPPTGELFFGEGSRLTVL.

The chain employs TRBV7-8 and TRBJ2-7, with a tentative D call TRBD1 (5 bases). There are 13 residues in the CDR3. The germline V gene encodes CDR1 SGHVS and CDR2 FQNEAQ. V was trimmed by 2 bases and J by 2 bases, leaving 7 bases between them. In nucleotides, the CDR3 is TGTGCCAGCAGCTTAATGACAGCCTACGAGCAGTACTTC. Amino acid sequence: CASSLMTAYEQYF.

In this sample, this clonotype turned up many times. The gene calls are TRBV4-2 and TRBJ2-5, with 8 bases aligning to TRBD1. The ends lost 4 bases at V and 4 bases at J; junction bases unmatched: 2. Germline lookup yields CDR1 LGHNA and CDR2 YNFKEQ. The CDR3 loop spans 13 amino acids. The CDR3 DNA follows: TGTGCCAGCAGCCGGACAGGGTTAGAGACCCAGTACTTC. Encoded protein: CASSRTGLETQYF.

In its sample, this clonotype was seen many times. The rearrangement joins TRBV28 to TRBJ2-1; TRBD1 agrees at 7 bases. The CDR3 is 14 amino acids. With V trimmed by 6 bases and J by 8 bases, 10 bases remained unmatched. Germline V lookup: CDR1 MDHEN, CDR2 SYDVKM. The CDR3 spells CASSLLQGYDEQFF. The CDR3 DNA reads TGTGCCAGCAGCTTACTACAGGGGTACGATGAGCAGTTCTTC.

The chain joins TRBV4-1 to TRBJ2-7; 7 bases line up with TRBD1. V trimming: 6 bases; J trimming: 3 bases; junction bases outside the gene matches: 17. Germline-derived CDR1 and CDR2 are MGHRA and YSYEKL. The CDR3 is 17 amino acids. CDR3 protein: CASSPTGVRQGNYEQYF. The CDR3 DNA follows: TGCGCCAGCAGTCCGACGGGCGTCCGACAGGGAAACTACGAGCAGTACTTC.

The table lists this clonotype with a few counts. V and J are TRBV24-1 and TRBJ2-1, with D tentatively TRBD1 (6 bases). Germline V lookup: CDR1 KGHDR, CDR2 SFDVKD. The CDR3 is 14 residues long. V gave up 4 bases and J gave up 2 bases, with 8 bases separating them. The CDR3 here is CATSDRGAYNEQFF. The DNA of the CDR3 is TGTGCCACCAGTGACAGGGGAGCCTACAATGAGCAGTTCTTC.

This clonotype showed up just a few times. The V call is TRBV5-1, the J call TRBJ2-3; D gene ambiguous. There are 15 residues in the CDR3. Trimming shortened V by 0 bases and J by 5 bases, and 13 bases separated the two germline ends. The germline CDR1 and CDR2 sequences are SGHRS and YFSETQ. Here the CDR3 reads CASSLEPGRVDTQYF. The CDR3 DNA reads TGCGCCAGCAGCTTGGAGCCAGGAAGGGTAGATACGCAGTATTTT.